Each of the 28 T cell receptor beta chains below was sequenced from the same sample in a study of beta chain features in type 1 diabetes. Study-level findings and limits: There was a moderate but significant shortening of TCRB CDR3s in all four CD4+ subsets of Type 1 diabetes patients.

No antigens are known for them. Sequenced material consisted of expressed TCRB transcripts (all of the isolated RNA was reverse transcribed). The table came from immunoSEQ multiplex PCR; TCRdb's copy has only in-frame clones and leaves some out. The sample shows about 700,000 clones, roughly 12% of them seen only once. The sample taken for sequencing was naive CD4+ T cells from blood. These receptors were collected from a man aged 18 to 30 with type 1 diabetes.

This clone has more than one count but fewer than ten. The chain combines TRBV27 with TRBJ1-1; D unclear. The V end was cut by 4 bases, the J end by 4 bases, with 13 bases between. CDR3 length equals 14 residues. Germline V lookup: CDR1 MNHEY, CDR2 SMNVEV (reference sequence). The CDR3 sequence: CASSWIRSGTEAFF. As DNA, the CDR3 is TGTGCCAGCAGTTGGATCAGGTCGGGCACTGAAGCTTTCTTT.

The rearrangement uses TRBV30 and TRBJ1-4; D not resolved. Germline V lookup: CDR1 GTSNPN, CDR2 SVGIG (reference sequence). Deletions cut 5 bases from V and 5 bases from J, with 9 bases between. The CDR3 sequence is 12 residues long. This CDR3 is CAWGLPNEKLFF. The CDR3 coding sequence is TGTGCCTGGGGGCTACCGAATGAAAAACTGTTTTTT.

In its sample, this clone was seen a few times. This same CDR3 is encoded by further DNA sequences in the sample. The CDR3 region is CASSLGQGETQYF. The DNA of the CDR3 is TGCGCCAGCAGCTTGGGACAGGGTGAGACCCAGTACTTC. V is TRBV5-1 and J is TRBJ2-5; 7 bases fit TRBD1. J was trimmed by 5 bases and V by 0 bases; bases with no gene match: 1. From germline, CDR1 is SGHRS and CDR2 YFSETQ. The CDR3 has 13 amino acids.

The chain links TRBV29-1 to TRBJ1-1, with D maybe TRBD1 (5 bases). This CDR3 has 14 amino acids. The V and J ends lost 4 bases and 0 bases respectively, with 12 bases between them. Germline-derived CDR1 and CDR2 are SQVTM and ANQGSEA. CDR3 region: CSVGRQNLNTEAFF. The CDR3 nucleotides are TGCAGCGTTGGGAGACAGAACCTGAACACTGAAGCTTTCTTT.

This clone was counted between two and nine times. This chain links TRBV19 with TRBJ1-1, with 11 bases lining up with TRBD1. J gave up 5 bases and V 6 bases, and 5 bases lay outside the gene matches. The germline V gene encodes CDR1 LNHDA and CDR2 SQIVND (reference sequence). CDR3 size: 14 residues. CDR3 region: CASREDRGPTEAFF. In nucleotides, the CDR3 is TGTGCCAGTAGGGAGGACAGGGGGCCTACTGAAGCTTTCTTT. Full variable domain (remainder filled in from reference TRBV19 and TRBJ1-1): DGGITQSPKYLFRKEGQNVTLSCEQNLNHDAMYWYRQDPGQGLRLIYYSQIVNDFQKGDIAEGYSVSREKKESFPLTVTSAQKNPTAFYLCASREDRGPTEAFFGQGTRLTVV.

This clone occurred a few times. V is TRBV18 and J is TRBJ2-7; 7 bases fit TRBD2. CDR1 is KGHSH, CDR2 LQKENI, per germline. Losses at the gene ends were 4 bases for V and 0 bases for J; bases not matched to a gene: 0. The CDR3 sequence is 13 residues long. The CDR3 region has the DNA TGTGCCAGCTCACGCGGGAGCTCCTACGAGCAGTACTTC. It codes for CASSRGSSYEQYF.

This clone was counted between two and nine times. This chain joins TRBV23-1 and TRBJ1-1; tentatively, D is TRBD1 (6 bases). TRBV23-1 is identified as an open reading frame with a role that is uncertain. V lost 4 bases to trimming and J lost 0 bases, with 15 bases between them. The CDR3 loop spans 16 amino acids. CDR3 nucleotide sequence: TGCGCCAGCAGTCCTAATCCAGGGGTCCTGAACACTGAAGCTTTCTTT. Translation: CASSPNPGVLNTEAFF.

The rearrangement uses TRBV6-5 and TRBJ1-2; 7 bases match TRBD1. CDR1 is MNHEY, CDR2 SVGAGI, per germline. The trim removed 6 bases at V and 4 bases at J, leaving 11 bases unmatched. CDR3 length equals 15 residues. CDR3 protein: CASSSSTGKGYGYTF. The CDR3 coding sequence is TGTGCCAGCAGCTCCTCGACAGGGAAGGGCTATGGCTACACCTTC.

The chain uses TRBV14 and TRBJ2-2; no reliable D call. With 1 base removed from V and 2 bases from J, the gap between germline ends came to 5 bases. Germline CDR1 and CDR2: SGHDN and FVKESK. This CDR3 is 14 amino acids long. The CDR3 here is CASSQVPNTGELFF. As DNA, the CDR3 is TGTGCCAGCAGCCAAGTCCCAAACACCGGGGAGCTGTTTTTT.

This chain joins TRBV5-1 and TRBJ2-5; D possibly corresponds to TRBD1 (6 bases). Matching the DNA end better, TRBJ2-7 makes the J call doubtful. Germline V gene sequence: CDR1 SGHRS, CDR2 YFSETQ. This CDR3 contains 13 residues. In nucleotides, the CDR3 is TGCGCCAGCAGCTTGACAGGGCTACACGAGCAGTACTTC. It specifies CASSLTGLHEQYF.

This clone has only a few counts. This rearrangement joins TRBV7-2 to TRBJ1-4; 8 nucleotides agree with TRBD1. The CDR3 spans 15 residues. Germline V gives CDR1 SGHTA, CDR2 FQGNSA. V gave up 4 bases and J gave up 8 bases; unmatched junction bases: 9. CDR3 in DNA: TGTGCCAGCAGCTCACCTGGACAGGGTGGAGAAAAACTGTTTTTT. It specifies CASSSPGQGGEKLFF.

The gene calls are TRBV28 and TRBJ2-7; D is unclear. The CDR3 is 12 amino acids. V lost 6 bases and J lost 4, with 10 bases in between. Germline loops: CDR1 MDHEN, CDR2 SYDVKM. This CDR3 is CASSPPSYEQYF. Written as DNA, the CDR3 is TGTGCCAGCAGCCCACCCTCTTACGAGCAGTACTTC.

This clone was recorded a few times. The chain couples TRBV25-1 to TRBJ2-1, with TRBD2 as a possible D gene (6 bases). Trimming removed 3 bases at V and 0 bases at J, with 18 bases between. The germline gives CDR1 MGHDK, CDR2 SYGVNS. CDR3 length: 18 amino acids. The CDR3 DNA sequence: TGTGCCAGCAGTGACGCATTAGGGACTGCCAGCTCCTACAATGAGCAGTTCTTC. This encodes CASSDALGTASSYNEQFF.

The gene calls are TRBV7-2 and TRBJ2-3, with D unresolved. The CDR3 runs 13 residues. With 3 bases removed from V and 2 bases from J, the gap between germline ends came to 6 bases. Germline V gene lookup returns CDR1 SGHTA and CDR2 FQGNSA. As DNA, the CDR3 is TGTGCCAGCAGCTTCCCATCCACAGATACGCAGTATTTT. This codes for CASSFPSTDTQYF.

V gene TRBV5-1 combines with J gene TRBJ2-7; tentative D call: TRBD1 (6 bases). CDR1 is SGHRS and CDR2 is YFSETQ in the germline V gene. This CDR3 is built from 14 residues. With 4 bases removed from V and 3 bases from J, the gap between germline ends came to 14 bases. The CDR3 loop reads CASSEDSIFYEQYF. DNA for the CDR3: TGCGCCAGCAGCGAGGACAGCATATTCTACGAGCAGTACTTC.

This chain connects TRBV4-1 to TRBJ1-2; D unclear. The CDR3 sequence is 14 residues long. V lost 0 bases to trimming and J lost 3 bases, with 8 bases between them. Germline V gene sequence: CDR1 MGHRA, CDR2 YSYEKL. CDR3 residues: CASSQDSEDYGYTF. The DNA for the CDR3 is TGCGCCAGCAGCCAAGATTCAGAGGACTATGGCTACACCTTC.

This clone was detected only a few times. V is TRBV7-9 and J is TRBJ2-3; TRBD1 aligns across 9 bases. The germline V gene has CDR1 SEHNR and CDR2 FQNEAQ (reference sequence). CDR3 length: 14 residues. Trimming took 5 bases from V and 3 from J; bases not matched to a gene: 3. CDR3 loop: CASSLGTGTDTQYF. The CDR3 region has the DNA TGTGCCAGCAGCCTCGGGACAGGGACAGATACGCAGTATTTT.

The chain couples TRBV12-5 to TRBJ1-1; D is undetermined. Per germline, CDR1 LGHNT and CDR2 FRNRAP. The V end was cut by 5 bases, the J end by 0 bases, with 10 bases between. The CDR3 has 14 amino acids. The CDR3 loop reads CASGPRTVNTEAFF. The CDR3 DNA is TGTGCTAGTGGTCCGAGGACGGTGAACACTGAAGCTTTCTTT.

The chain recombines TRBV30 with TRBJ1-2, with a tentative D call TRBD1 (6 bases). CDR3 length: 10 residues. Germline CDR1 and CDR2: GTSNPN and SVGIG (reference sequence). The V end lost 7 bases, the J end lost 6 bases, and 9 bases lay between the germline ends. The CDR3 DNA is TGTGCCTTACAGGGTGATGGCTACACCTTC. Protein product: CALQGDGYTF.

This chain links TRBV14 with TRBJ2-7; no firm D call. This CDR3 comprises 15 residues. The germline V gene has CDR1 SGHDN and CDR2 FVKESK. V lost 3 bases and J lost 7, with 19 bases in between. The CDR3 reads CASSHDQANQREQYF. In DNA form, the CDR3 reads TGTGCCAGCAGCCATGATCAGGCCAACCAGAGGGAGCAGTACTTC. The full variable domain, completed using reference TRBV14 and TRBJ2-7, is EAGVTQFPSHSVIEKGQTVTLRCDPISGHDNLYWYRRVMGKEIKFLLHFVKESKQDESGMPNNRFLAERTGGTYSTLKVQPAELEDSGVYFCASSHDQANQREQYFGPGTRLTVT.

J is TRBJ1-1 and V is TRBV30; D might be TRBD1 (6 bases). V was shortened by 0 bases and J by 0 bases, with 11 bases between the two germline ends. The CDR3 spans 15 residues. Germline V gives CDR1 GTSNPN, CDR2 SVGIG (reference sequence). The CDR3 reads CAWSVAGAVNTEAFF. Written as DNA, the CDR3 is TGTGCCTGGAGTGTAGCAGGGGCTGTGAACACTGAAGCTTTCTTT.

The gene calls are TRBV15 and TRBJ1-3; D ambiguous. CDR1 and CDR2 from the germline V gene are LNHNV and YYDKDF (reference sequence). This CDR3 comprises 14 residues. V was shortened by 1 base and J by 0 bases, with 4 bases between the two germline ends. CDR3 residues: CATSRVHSGNTIYF. The CDR3 DNA sequence: TGTGCCACCAGCAGAGTCCACTCTGGAAACACCATATATTTT.

The rearrangement joins TRBV25-1 to TRBJ2-2, with D perhaps matching TRBD1 (6 bases). The CDR3 spans 17 residues. CDR1 and CDR2 (germline): MGHDK, SYGVNS. Deletions cut 2 bases from V and 4 bases from J, with 17 bases between. The CDR3 nucleotides read TGTGCCAGCAGTGAAAAGGTGGGGCAGGGGTTCACCGGGGAGCTGTTTTTT. This sequence encodes CASSEKVGQGFTGELFF. The entire variable domain, with the rest obtained from reference TRBV25-1 and TRBJ2-2, is as follows: EADIYQTPRYLVIGTGKKITLECSQTMGHDKMYWYQQDPGMELHLIHYSYGVNSTEKGDLSSESTVSRIRTEHFPLTLESARPSHTSQYLCASSEKVGQGFTGELFFGEGSRLTVL.

The J gene is TRBJ2-2, the V gene TRBV19; D uncertain. This CDR3 comprises 14 residues. Per the germline V gene, CDR1 is LNHDA and CDR2 is SQIVND (reference sequence). The germline V and J ends were trimmed by 5 bases and 0 bases, with 7 bases remaining between them. CDR3 sequence: CASSESANTGELFF. The CDR3 DNA follows: TGTGCCAGTAGTGAGAGCGCGAACACCGGGGAGCTGTTTTTT. Full variable domain (missing parts from reference TRBV19 and TRBJ2-2): DGGITQSPKYLFRKEGQNVTLSCEQNLNHDAMYWYRQDPGQGLRLIYYSQIVNDFQKGDIAEGYSVSREKKESFPLTVTSAQKNPTAFYLCASSESANTGELFFGEGSRLTVL.

The rearrangement links TRBV30 to TRBJ2-3; 12 bases agree with TRBD2. This CDR3 spans 14 amino acids. V trimming: 5 bases; J trimming: 6 bases; junction bases outside the gene matches: 6. CDR1 and CDR2 (germline): GTSNPN, SVGIG (reference sequence). The CDR3 coding sequence is TGTGCCTGGGAGACTAGCGGGGGTTCGGATACGCAGTATTTT. Residues: CAWETSGGSDTQYF.

This clone was seen a handful of times. V and J are TRBV30 and TRBJ1-2, with D possibly TRBD1 on 5 matching bases. V was clipped by 0 bases and J by 4 bases, with 9 bases between them. The CDR3 extends over 13 amino acids. The germline V gene has CDR1 GTSNPN and CDR2 SVGIG (reference sequence). The CDR3: CAWSVQASYGYTF. CDR3 sequence (DNA): TGTGCCTGGAGTGTACAGGCCAGCTATGGCTACACCTTC.

This clone showed up just a few times. The rearrangement links TRBV9 to TRBJ2-1; a possible D gene is TRBD1 (5 bases). Between the trimmed V and J ends, which lost 0 bases and 10 bases, there was a span of 20 bases. Germline CDR1 reads SGDLS; CDR2 reads YYNGEE. The CDR3 is 16 residues long. The CDR3 coding sequence is TGTGCCAGCAGCGTAGTTTCGGCCAGGGCCCATTCCGAGCAGTTCTTC. It encodes CASSVVSARAHSEQFF.

The chain joins TRBV7-9 to TRBJ1-4; D ambiguous. V shed 5 bases and J shed 4 bases, with 11 bases lying between them. Germline loops: CDR1 SEHNR, CDR2 FQNEAQ (reference sequence). This CDR3 has 14 amino acids. CDR3 residues: CASSQKGNNEKLFF. CDR3 DNA: TGTGCCAGCAGCCAAAAAGGGAATAATGAAAAACTGTTTTTT.